These 27 T cell receptor beta chains were sequenced from one sample in a study of OX40 agonist ivuxolimab in advanced cancers. Clones were sequenced by immunoSEQ multiplex PCR, and TCRdb holds only the in-frame ones, with some missing. This sample has some 100,000 clones, with more than 75% found just once. The sample in question was CD4+ or CD8+ T cells sorted from blood, obtained in a trial of the OX40 agonist ivuxolimab. The receptors stem from an adult with an advanced solid tumor such as melanoma, head and neck, liver or kidney cancer.

This clone has ten or more counts. The chain couples TRBV13 to TRBJ1-3, with D unclear. CDR3 length equals 15 residues. V lost 3 bases, J lost 0 bases, and 9 bases lay in between. The germline V gene encodes CDR1 PRHDT and CDR2 FYEKMQ (reference sequence). The CDR3: CASSFTTSSGNTIYF. The CDR3, as DNA: TGTGCCAGCAGCTTCACCACTAGCTCTGGAAACACCATATATTTT. The full variable domain, with the rest looked up from reference TRBV13 and TRBJ1-3, is AAGVIQSPRHLIKEKRETATLKCYPIPRHDTVYWYQQGPGQDPQFLISFYEKMQSDKGSIPDRFSAQQFSDYHSELNMSSLELGDSALYFCASSFTTSSGNTIYFGEGSWLTVV.

This clone was counted once. The rearrangement uses TRBV5-1 and TRBJ1-4; D not certain. The germline V gene has CDR1 SGHRS and CDR2 YFSETQ. The ends were cut back, 5 bases at V and 2 bases at J, with 13 bases in the middle. This CDR3 region has 15 residues. The CDR3 sequence is CASRLLPGTNEKLFF. Written as DNA, the CDR3 is TGCGCCAGCAGGTTGTTACCGGGGACTAATGAAAAACTGTTTTTT.

This chain links TRBV19 with TRBJ1-2; no clear D. Germline V gene lookup returns CDR1 LNHDA and CDR2 SQIVND (reference sequence). V was clipped by 5 bases and J by 4 bases, with 11 bases between them. The CDR3 contains 13 residues. CDR3: CASSSPVVYGYTF. In DNA form, the CDR3 reads TGTGCCAGTAGTTCACCGGTTGTCTATGGCTACACCTTC.

V and J are TRBV10-2 and TRBJ1-1; TRBD1 is a possible D gene (6 bases). CDR1 and CDR2 from the germline V gene are WSHSY and SAAADI. This CDR3 region has 13 residues. The ends were cut back, 10 bases at V and 3 bases at J, with 15 bases in the middle. Here the CDR3 DNA reads TGCGCCATACGACAGGACCAGTACACTGAAGCTTTCTTT. Its translation is CAIRQDQYTEAFF.

The chain is built from TRBV5-4 and TRBJ2-2, with 8 positions matching TRBD1. CDR3 size: 15 residues. In germline, CDR1 is SGHNT, CDR2 YYREEE (reference sequence). V was clipped by 4 bases and J by 1 base; unmatched bases: 3. CDR3 sequence (DNA): TGTGCCAGCAGCCCCGGGACAGGGAACACCGGGGAGCTGTTTTTT. Encoded protein: CASSPGTGNTGELFF.

The chain combines TRBV29-1 with TRBJ2-1; D possibly corresponds to TRBD1 (5 bases). The germline CDR1 and CDR2 sequences are SQVTM and ANQGSEA. Between the trimmed V and J ends, which lost 7 bases and 4 bases, there was a span of 8 bases. This CDR3 is built from 11 residues. The CDR3 sequence: CSGGQYNEQFF. Written as DNA, the CDR3 is TGCAGCGGTGGACAATACAATGAGCAGTTCTTC.

This rearrangement joins TRBV14 to TRBJ2-1, with 9 bases that match TRBD2. Germline-derived CDR1 and CDR2 are SGHDN and FVKESK. After removal of 3 bases from V and 12 bases from J, the junction contained 18 bases not matched to a gene. The CDR3 length is 17 residues. The CDR3 bases are TGTGCCAGCAGCCACGCCCGGACCGGGACTAGCCCTTTCCGGCAGTTCTTC. It specifies CASSHARTGTSPFRQFF.

The chain employs TRBV6-1 and TRBJ1-5; D is ambiguous. Germline-derived CDR1 and CDR2 are MNHNS and SASEGT. Trimming left V 1 base short and J 0 bases short, with 13 bases between. CDR3 size: 17 residues. This CDR3 is CASSEEIGGNSNQPQHF. CDR3 sequence (DNA): TGTGCCAGCAGTGAAGAAATCGGAGGCAATAGCAATCAGCCCCAGCATTTT.

This chain uses TRBV6-1 with TRBJ2-3; 9 positions match TRBD2. The CDR3 consists of 14 residues. Unmatched junction bases numbered 8, after V lost 10 bases and J lost 3 bases. The V gene's germline CDR1 is MNHNS and CDR2 SASEGT. The chain's CDR3 is CATRPGLATDTQYF. CDR3 coding DNA: TGTGCCACCCGACCGGGACTAGCAACAGATACGCAGTATTTT.

The chain links TRBV11-3 to TRBJ2-5, with D tentatively TRBD1 or TRBD2 (5 bases each). The CDR3 totals 17 residues. V was shortened by 3 bases and J by 4 bases, with 21 bases between the two germline ends. Germline CDR1 reads SGHNT; CDR2 reads YENEEA. CDR3 region: CASSLGGEGTVGETQYF. CDR3 bases: TGTGCCAGCAGCTTGGGCGGTGAAGGGACCGTTGGAGAGACCCAGTACTTC.

V usage is TRBV5-1 and J usage is TRBJ2-7; the match to TRBD1 covers 9 bases. This CDR3 region has 13 residues. Germline lookup yields CDR1 SGHRS and CDR2 YFSETQ. V dropped 7 bases and J dropped 5; count of bases not matched to a gene: 7. The CDR3 loop reads CASRWDRVDEQYF. The CDR3 bases are TGCGCCAGCCGGTGGGACAGGGTGGACGAGCAGTACTTC. The full variable domain, in which reference TRBV5-1 and TRBJ2-7 provide the parts outside the CDR3, is KAGVTQTPRYLIKTRGQQVTLSCSPISGHRSVSWYQQTPGQGLQFLFEYFSETQRNKGNFPGRFSGRQFSNSRSEMNVSTLELGDSALYLCASRWDRVDEQYFGPGTRLTVT.

The sample holds one count of this clone. The CDR3 DNA sequence: TGTGCCAGCAGTTTAAGGTCAGGCTTTAATGAAAAACTGTTTTTT. Protein sequence: CASSLRSGFNEKLFF. The chain has TRBV27 and TRBJ1-4; D gene uncertain. Deletions cut 2 bases from V and 4 bases from J, with 11 bases between. The CDR3 is 15 amino acids. Germline CDR1 MNHEY, CDR2 SMNVEV (reference sequence).

This clone was seen only once. This chain joins TRBV6-1 and TRBJ1-2; the D is unclear. The CDR3 is 14 amino acids. Germline lookup yields CDR1 MNHNS and CDR2 SASEGT. V was cut by 2 bases and J by 1 base, with 8 bases left in between. The CDR3 bases are TGTGCCAGCAGTGAATCAGGCAGTAACTATGGCTACACCTTC. The encoded protein is CASSESGSNYGYTF.

This clone was found once. The chain combines TRBV5-3 with TRBJ1-5; no clear D. TRBV5-3 is given ORF status, its function remaining uncertain. CDR3 size: 20 residues. Trimming stripped 3 bases from V and 0 bases from J, with 25 bases between. The CDR3 here is CARSSPTPPRRRHSNQPQHF. The CDR3 DNA is TGTGCCAGAAGCTCCCCCACCCCCCCCAGGAGGCGGCATAGCAATCAGCCCCAGCATTTT.

The V call is TRBV9, the J call TRBJ2-1, with 7 bases fitting TRBD2. After removal of 0 bases from V and 8 bases from J, the junction contained 11 bases not matched to a gene. The CDR3 length is 16 residues. CDR1 and CDR2 (germline): SGDLS, YYNGEE. The CDR3 spells CASSVVGWEGLDEQFF. CDR3 nucleotides: TGTGCCAGCAGCGTAGTAGGGTGGGAGGGCCTGGATGAGCAGTTCTTC. The entire variable domain, with the rest obtained from reference TRBV9 and TRBJ2-1, is as follows: DSGVTQTPKHLITATGQRVTLRCSPRSGDLSVYWYQQSLDQGLQFLIQYYNGEERAKGNILERFSAQQFPDLHSELNLSSLELGDSALYFCASSVVGWEGLDEQFFGPGTRLTVL.

This chain uses TRBV7-2 with TRBJ2-7, with TRBD2 matching over 10 bases. CDR1 is SGHTA, CDR2 FQGNSA, per germline. This CDR3 comprises 14 residues. V lost 5 bases and J lost 5; bases outside the gene matches: 6. This chain's CDR3 is CASSRASGSNEQYF. In DNA form, the CDR3 reads TGTGCCAGCAGCCGAGCTAGCGGGAGCAACGAGCAGTACTTC.

This sequence joins TRBV5-6 and TRBJ1-1; 11 bases line up with TRBD1. This CDR3 has 15 amino acids. Germline V lookup: CDR1 SGHDT, CDR2 YYEEEE. J gave up 4 bases and V 0 bases, and 2 bases lay outside the gene matches. The CDR3 coding sequence is TGTGCCAGCAGCTTGGGCGGGACAGGGGGCACTGAAGCTTTCTTT. Translating it yields CASSLGGTGGTEAFF.

The chain has TRBV18 and TRBJ2-5; 8 bases agree with TRBD2. J gave up 3 bases and V 6 bases, and 6 bases lay outside the gene matches. The germline CDR1 and CDR2 sequences are KGHSH and LQKENI. The CDR3 consists of 14 residues. The CDR3 bases are TGTGCCAGCTCTATTAGCGGGAAAGAAGAGACCCAGTACTTC. This translates into CASSISGKEETQYF.

The chain couples TRBV19 to TRBJ2-5, with D perhaps TRBD2 (6 bases). Trimming took off 3 bases at V and 2 bases at J, with 10 bases between the two ends. The CDR3 is 14 amino acids. Looked up from germline, CDR1 is LNHDA and CDR2 is SQIVND (reference sequence). CDR3 coding DNA: TGTGCCAGTAGTATCGGAGGGGATCAAGAGACCCAGTACTTC. It translates to CASSIGGDQETQYF.

J is TRBJ1-2 and V is TRBV14; possibly TRBD1 for D (6 bases). This CDR3 has 15 amino acids. Germline CDR1 SGHDN, CDR2 FVKESK. Trimming took 0 bases from V and 7 from J, leaving 15 bases between them. The chain's CDR3 is CASSQDLGGRIGYTF. CDR3 DNA: TGTGCCAGCAGCCAAGATCTGGGGGGGCGCATTGGCTACACCTTC.

In regard to this clone: The same CDR3 is also encoded by other DNA sequences in this sample. The J gene is TRBJ2-5, the V gene TRBV27; no firm D call. Germline V gives CDR1 MNHEY, CDR2 SMNVEV (reference sequence). CDR3 length: 13 residues. V lost 2 bases and J 2 bases, leaving 6 bases between the germline ends. CDR3 in DNA: TGTGCCAGCAGTTTAAGGCGGCAAGAGACCCAGTACTTC. This encodes CASSLRRQETQYF.

The chain links TRBV18 to TRBJ2-7; the match to TRBD2 covers 10 bases. The CDR3 runs 15 residues. Germline-derived CDR1 and CDR2 are KGHSH and LQKENI. The ends lost 5 bases at V and 1 base at J; junction bases unmatched: 5. The CDR3 DNA sequence: TGTGCCAGCTCAACGACTAGCGGGCAGTCCTACGAGCAGTACTTC. Translating gives CASSTTSGQSYEQYF.

This clone was observed a handful of times. The rearrangement joins TRBV29-1 to TRBJ2-5, with D maybe TRBD1 (5 bases). CDR3 size: 12 residues. Trimming pared 4 bases from V and 2 bases from J, leaving 8 bases between. CDR1 SQVTM and CDR2 ANQGSEA come from the germline V gene. CDR3 coding DNA: TGCAGCGTTGGGACATTTCAAGAGACCCAGTACTTC. It specifies CSVGTFQETQYF. Looking up the rest from reference TRBV29-1 and TRBJ2-5 gives the full variable domain: SAVISQKPSRDICQRGTSLTIQCQVDSQVTMMFWYRQQPGQSLTLIATANQGSEATYESGFVIDKFPISRPNLTFSTLTVSNMSPEDSSIYLCSVGTFQETQYFGPGTRLLVL.

The genes are TRBV19 and TRBJ2-7, with D uncertain. This CDR3 is 14 amino acids long. The germline gives CDR1 LNHDA, CDR2 SQIVND (reference sequence). Between the trimmed V and J ends, which lost 3 bases and 2 bases, there was a span of 11 bases. CDR3 sequence reads: CASSMSRTPYEQYF. The CDR3, as DNA: TGTGCCAGTAGTATGAGTCGAACCCCCTACGAGCAGTACTTC. The whole variable domain, filled in from reference TRBV19 and TRBJ2-7, reads DGGITQSPKYLFRKEGQNVTLSCEQNLNHDAMYWYRQDPGQGLRLIYYSQIVNDFQKGDIAEGYSVSREKKESFPLTVTSAQKNPTAFYLCASSMSRTPYEQYFGPGTRLTVT.

V is TRBV9 and J is TRBJ2-6, with D possibly being TRBD1 (5 bases). V lost 2 bases to trimming and J lost 0 bases, with 6 bases between them. Germline CDR1 and CDR2: SGDLS and YYNGEE. This CDR3 is 15 amino acids long. CDR3 sequence: CASSVDSSGANVLTF. CDR3 DNA: TGTGCCAGCAGCGTCGACAGCTCTGGGGCCAACGTCCTGACTTTC.

The chain joins TRBV6-1 to TRBJ2-7; D gene ambiguous. The V gene's germline CDR1 is MNHNS and CDR2 SASEGT. The CDR3 totals 15 residues. V lost 5 bases, J lost 0 bases, and 14 bases lay in between. CDR3 nucleotides: TGTGCCAGCAGTCCTATGGTCTCTAGCTCCTACGAGCAGTACTTC. This sequence encodes CASSPMVSSSYEQYF.

The chain employs TRBV18 and TRBJ2-7; D not certain. The V end lost 3 bases, the J end lost 2 bases, and 14 bases lay between the germline ends. CDR3 length: 15 residues. Germline CDR1 and CDR2: KGHSH and LQKENI. In DNA form, the CDR3 reads TGTGCCAGCTCACCCCCCGTGGGAACGACCTACGAGCAGTACTTC. Translation: CASSPPVGTTYEQYF.